The 4 T cell receptor beta chains in this list originate from one sample, sequenced in a study of T cell repertoires in cytomegalovirus infection. TCRdb re-derived calls from the reads in MiXCR, one entry per CDR3 protein. Of fewer than 300,000 distinct CDR3 sequences listed, under 30% were seen once; the top ten hold roughly 14%. The sample comprised PBMCs. The receptors derive from a human donor in good health (CMV status not recorded). Some clones in this sample may be carry-over from other donors' samples.

A few counts support this clonotype. J is TRBJ1-2 and V is TRBV7-2, with a tentative D call TRBD1 (6 bases). The CDR3 has 13 residues. V lost 5 bases, J lost 3 bases, and 10 bases lay in between. Germline-derived CDR1 and CDR2 are SGHTA and FQGNSA. DNA of the CDR3: TGTGCCAGCAGCAAACAGGGACACTATGGCTACACCTTC. Translated, it gives CASSKQGHYGYTF.

The CDR3 region has the DNA TGTGCCAGCAGTTTATCTTACGCAGGGGAAGAAAAACTGTTTTTT. Its translation is CASSLSYAGEEKLFF. The chain carries TRBV27 and TRBJ1-4, with D tentatively TRBD1 (6 bases). The V gene lost 0 bases and the J gene lost 8 bases, with 13 bases spanning the gap. Germline-derived CDR1 and CDR2 are MNHEY and SMNVEV (reference sequence). This CDR3 is built from 15 residues.

The J gene is TRBJ1-1, the V gene TRBV11-2; the D is unclear. The V end lost 7 bases, the J end lost 3 bases, and 15 bases lay between the germline ends. Germline V gives CDR1 SGHAT, CDR2 FQNNGV. CDR3 length: 14 residues. The CDR3 is CASTGRVADTEAFF. CDR3 bases: TGTGCCAGCACCGGACGGGTGGCGGACACTGAAGCTTTCTTT.

The genes are TRBV6-2 or TRBV6-3 and TRBJ2-2; perhaps TRBD1 as D (6 bases). This CDR3 region has 16 residues. The germline V and J ends were trimmed by 4 bases and 0 bases, with 12 bases remaining between them. Per germline, CDR1 MNHEY and CDR2 SVGEGT. The CDR3, as DNA: TGTGCCAGCAGTTCATCCGGGACATCGAACACCGGGGAGCTGTTTTTT. Translated, it gives CASSSSGTSNTGELFF.